This TCR beta chain was recovered during a study of cytomegalovirus exposure and HLA in healthy donors (TCRdb year 2017). Background on the whole study: The 700 or so repertoires of the first cohort and the roughly 110 validation repertoires were produced on the same platform, according to a later analysis. The study aimed to test whether cataloging public T cell receptors could reveal signatures of past pathogen exposure. Besides the first cohort of roughly 700 subjects, a separate validation cohort made up of around 120 different subjects was used. High-throughput TCR immunosequencing, statistical association of individual TCRs with disease status, and machine learning were combined to predict cytomegalovirus infection status. Summary of the overall study and its limitations: The classifier was reported to diagnose cytomegalovirus status with high specificity and sensitivity in both the original and validation cohorts. It was suggested by the authors that the approach could potentially be generalized to other disease states and immunological phenotypes. A total of some 180 TCR beta chains were listed by the study as associated with cytomegalovirus. A later analysis lacked HLA typing for the validation cohort, so it scored co-occurrence in that cohort across all 110 or so repertoires. Most TCR sequences were observed very rarely across donors, whereas some public TCRs were present in many individuals. In vitro tests confirmed that a few of the cytomegalovirus-associated TCR beta chains recognize cytomegalovirus antigens. Subsequent analysis determined that TCRs grouped into clusters in the first cohort also showed a tendency toward co-occurrence across the 130 or so validation repertoires, and 85% to 95% of cluster scores exceeded 0.

Comments on this clone: Its antigen specificity is not known. Base qualities are not recorded, but no much larger clone differs from it by a single base.

Receptor libraries were prepared by the immunoSEQ multiplex PCR assay. On the study's bioinformatics: To diagnose cytomegalovirus status from the catalog of TCR beta chain sequences, a statistical classification framework was built. TCRdb holds this immuneACCESS table with in-frame rearrangements only. Some clones are missing; in checked studies, unresolved V genes explain under half, and the rest has no known cause. The V and J calls and clone size were taken over from that table, and D and trimming were inferred from the DNA. Recorded for this sample are about 95,000 clones; around 84% of them occurred a single time. The leading ten clones occupy 20% of the sample. The donors belonged to the validation cohort of about 110 subjects, which was separate from the roughly 670-subject first cohort. Sequencing was done on a sample of PBMCs. The TCR sequence derives from a man in his late teens or twenties in good health and CMV-seropositive.

The CDR3 region has the sequence CASSLRGTANEQFF. The nucleotides are TGTGCCAGCAGCTTAAGAGGGACAGCCAATGAGCAGTTCTTC. This sequence uses TRBV7-3 and TRBJ2-1; TRBD1 matches 7 bases in the middle. Measured from the cysteine to the phenylalanine, the CDR3 is 14 residues long. Of the read, only the CDR3 DNA is kept; its 42 bases are in frame from base 1. CDR1 and CDR2 were assigned from the germline V gene as SGHTA and FQGTGA. Trimmed from V: 1 base; trimmed from J: 6 bases; junction bases lacking a gene match: 3.